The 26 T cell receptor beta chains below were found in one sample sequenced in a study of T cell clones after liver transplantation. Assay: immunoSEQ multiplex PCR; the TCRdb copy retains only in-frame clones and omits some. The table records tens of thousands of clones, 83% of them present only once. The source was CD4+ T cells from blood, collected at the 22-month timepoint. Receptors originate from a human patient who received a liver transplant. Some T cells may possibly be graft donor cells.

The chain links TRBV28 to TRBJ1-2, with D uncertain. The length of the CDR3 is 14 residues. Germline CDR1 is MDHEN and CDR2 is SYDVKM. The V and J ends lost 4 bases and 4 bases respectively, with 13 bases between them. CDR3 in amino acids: CASSSGGFRYGYTF. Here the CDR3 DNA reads TGTGCCAGCAGTTCGGGAGGGTTCCGCTATGGCTACACCTTC.

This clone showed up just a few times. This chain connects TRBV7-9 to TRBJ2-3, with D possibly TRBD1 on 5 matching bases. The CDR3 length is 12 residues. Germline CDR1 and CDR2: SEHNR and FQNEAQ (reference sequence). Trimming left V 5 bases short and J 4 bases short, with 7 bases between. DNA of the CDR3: TGTGCCAGCAGCACAGGAGCAGATACGCAGTATTTT. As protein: CASSTGADTQYF. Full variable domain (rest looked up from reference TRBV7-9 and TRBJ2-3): DTGVSQNPRHKITKRGQNVTFRCDPISEHNRLYWYRQTLGQGPEFLTYFQNEAQLEKSRLLSDRFSAERPKGSFSTLEIQRTEQGDSAMYLCASSTGADTQYFGPGTRLTVL.

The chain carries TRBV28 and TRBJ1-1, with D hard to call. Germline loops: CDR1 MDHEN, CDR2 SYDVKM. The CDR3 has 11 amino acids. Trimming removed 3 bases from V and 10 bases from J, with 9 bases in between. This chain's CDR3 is CASSFGRVAFF. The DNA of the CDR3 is TGTGCCAGCAGTTTTGGGAGGGTAGCTTTCTTT.

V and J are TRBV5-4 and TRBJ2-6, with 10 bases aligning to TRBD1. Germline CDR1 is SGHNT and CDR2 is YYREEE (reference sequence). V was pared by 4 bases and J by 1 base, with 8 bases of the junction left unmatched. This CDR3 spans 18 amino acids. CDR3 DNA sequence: TGTGCCAGCAGCCCCGTGGACAGGGGGACGTCTGGGGCCAACGTCCTGACTTTC. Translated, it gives CASSPVDRGTSGANVLTF.

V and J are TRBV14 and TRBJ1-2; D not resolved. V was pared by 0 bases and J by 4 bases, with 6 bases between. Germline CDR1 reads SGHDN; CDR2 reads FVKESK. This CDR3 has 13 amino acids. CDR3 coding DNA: TGTGCCAGCAGCCAAGACGGCACCTATGGCTACACCTTC. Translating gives CASSQDGTYGYTF.

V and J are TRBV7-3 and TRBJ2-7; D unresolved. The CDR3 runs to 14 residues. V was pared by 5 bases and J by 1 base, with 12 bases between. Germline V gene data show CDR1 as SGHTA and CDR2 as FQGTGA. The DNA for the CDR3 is TGTGCCAGCAGCCCAGAAGCGCCTTCCTACGAGCAGTACTTC. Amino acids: CASSPEAPSYEQYF.

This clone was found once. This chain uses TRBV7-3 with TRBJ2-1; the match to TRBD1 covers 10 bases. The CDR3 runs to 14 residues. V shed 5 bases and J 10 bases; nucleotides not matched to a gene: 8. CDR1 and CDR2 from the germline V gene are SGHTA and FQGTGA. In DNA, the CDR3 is TGTGCCAGCAGCGTAAGAGGGACAGGGGACGAGCAGTTCTTC. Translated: CASSVRGTGDEQFF.

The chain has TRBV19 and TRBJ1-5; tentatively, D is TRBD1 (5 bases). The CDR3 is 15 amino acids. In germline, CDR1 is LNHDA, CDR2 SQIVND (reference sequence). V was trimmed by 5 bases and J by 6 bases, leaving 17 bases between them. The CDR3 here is CASSAPQGSGQPQHF. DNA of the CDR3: TGTGCCAGTAGTGCGCCGCAGGGATCCGGTCAGCCCCAGCATTTT.

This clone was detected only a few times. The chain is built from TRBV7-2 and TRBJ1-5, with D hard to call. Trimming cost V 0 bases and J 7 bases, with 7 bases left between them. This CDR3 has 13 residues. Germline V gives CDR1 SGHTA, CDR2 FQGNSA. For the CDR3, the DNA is TGTGCCAGCAGCTTAGCGGCAGAGCAGCCCCAGCATTTT. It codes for CASSLAAEQPQHF.

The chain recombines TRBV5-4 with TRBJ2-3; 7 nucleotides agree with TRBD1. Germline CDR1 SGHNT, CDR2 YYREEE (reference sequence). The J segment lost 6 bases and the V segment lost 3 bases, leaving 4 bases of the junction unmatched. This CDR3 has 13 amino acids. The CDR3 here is CASSSDRRDTQYF. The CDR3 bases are TGTGCCAGCAGCTCGGACAGGCGGGATACGCAGTATTTT.

The CDR3 protein is CSVETWGNTIYF. As DNA, the CDR3 is TGCAGCGTCGAAACGTGGGGAAACACCATATATTTT. The V call is TRBV29-1, the J call TRBJ1-3; no firm D call. Germline CDR1 SQVTM, CDR2 ANQGSEA. CDR3 length: 12 amino acids. V lost 6 bases, J lost 4 bases, and 10 bases lay in between.

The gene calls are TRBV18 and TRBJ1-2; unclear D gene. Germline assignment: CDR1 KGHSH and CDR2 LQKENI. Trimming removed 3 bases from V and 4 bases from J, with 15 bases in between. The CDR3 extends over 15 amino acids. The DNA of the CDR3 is TGTGCCAGCTCACCGCGAGGTGGGGAAGCCTATGGCTACACCTTC. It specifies CASSPRGGEAYGYTF.

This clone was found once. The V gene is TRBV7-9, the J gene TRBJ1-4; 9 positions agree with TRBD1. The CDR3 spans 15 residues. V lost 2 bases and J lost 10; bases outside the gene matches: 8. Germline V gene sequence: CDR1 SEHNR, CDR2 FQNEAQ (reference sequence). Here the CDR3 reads CASSLTNRGQGKLFF. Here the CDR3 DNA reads TGTGCCAGCAGCTTAACCAACAGGGGGCAGGGAAAACTGTTTTTT.

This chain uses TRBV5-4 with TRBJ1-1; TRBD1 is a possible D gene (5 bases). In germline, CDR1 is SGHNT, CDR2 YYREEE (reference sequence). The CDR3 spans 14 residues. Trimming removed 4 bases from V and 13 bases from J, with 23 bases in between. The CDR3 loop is CASSPIESGRIGFF. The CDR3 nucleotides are TGTGCCAGCAGCCCCATTGAGTCAGGGAGGATTGGTTTCTTT.

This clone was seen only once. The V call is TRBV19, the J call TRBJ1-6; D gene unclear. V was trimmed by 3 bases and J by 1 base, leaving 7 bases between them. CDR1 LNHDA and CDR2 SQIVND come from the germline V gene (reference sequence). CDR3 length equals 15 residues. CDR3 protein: CASSMASSYNSPLHF. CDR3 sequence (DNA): TGTGCCAGTAGTATGGCGAGTTCCTATAATTCACCCCTCCACTTT.

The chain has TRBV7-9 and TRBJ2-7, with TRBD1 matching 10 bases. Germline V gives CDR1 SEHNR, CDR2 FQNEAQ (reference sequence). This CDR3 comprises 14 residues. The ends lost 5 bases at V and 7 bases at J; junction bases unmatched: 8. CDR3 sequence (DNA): TGTGCCAGCAGCGGACAGGGGGACCTTGGGGAGCAGTACTTC. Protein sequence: CASSGQGDLGEQYF.

The CDR3 spells CASSLGSKGEKLFF. In DNA, the CDR3 is TGTGCCAGCAGCTTGGGTTCAAAGGGCGAAAAACTGTTTTTT. This chain connects TRBV5-7 to TRBJ1-4; the D is unclear. TRBV5-7 is an ORF for which the function is uncertain. This CDR3 is built from 14 residues. The V gene lost 0 bases and the J gene lost 8 bases, with 11 bases spanning the gap.

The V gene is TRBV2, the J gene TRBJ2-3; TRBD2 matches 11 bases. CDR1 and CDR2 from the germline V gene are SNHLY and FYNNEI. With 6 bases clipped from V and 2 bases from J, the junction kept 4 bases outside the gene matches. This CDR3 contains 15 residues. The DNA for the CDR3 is TGTGCCAGCAGGGGACTAGCGGCTAACACAGATACGCAGTATTTT. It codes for CASRGLAANTDTQYF.

The CDR3 nucleotides are TGTGCCAGCAGCTGGAGAGGGGGCGGGGAGACCCAGTACTTC. It yields the protein CASSWRGGGETQYF. The rearrangement links TRBV7-3 to TRBJ2-5, with 7 bases fitting TRBD1. This CDR3 has 14 residues. The V gene end was trimmed by 4 bases and the J gene end by 5 bases; junction bases not matched to a gene: 7. Germline lookup yields CDR1 SGHTA and CDR2 FQGTGA.

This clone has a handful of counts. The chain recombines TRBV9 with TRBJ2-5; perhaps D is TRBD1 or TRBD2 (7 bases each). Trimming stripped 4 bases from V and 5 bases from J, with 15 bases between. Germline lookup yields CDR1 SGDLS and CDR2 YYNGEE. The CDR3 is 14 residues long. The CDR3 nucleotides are TGTGCCAGCAGCCCCAGGGGGGGGTTGGAGACCCAGTACTTC. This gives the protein CASSPRGGLETQYF.

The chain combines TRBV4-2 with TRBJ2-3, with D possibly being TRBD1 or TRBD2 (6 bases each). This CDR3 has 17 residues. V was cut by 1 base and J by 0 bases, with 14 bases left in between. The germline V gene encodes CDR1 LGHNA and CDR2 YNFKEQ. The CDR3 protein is CASSQARGRVSTDTQYF. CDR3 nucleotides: TGTGCCAGCAGCCAAGCCCGGGGGCGGGTGAGCACAGATACGCAGTATTTT.

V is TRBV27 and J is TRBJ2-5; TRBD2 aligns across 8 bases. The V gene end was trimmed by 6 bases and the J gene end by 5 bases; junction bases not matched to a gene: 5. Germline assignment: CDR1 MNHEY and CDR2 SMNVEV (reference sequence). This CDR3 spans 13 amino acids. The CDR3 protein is CASRNPSGETQYF. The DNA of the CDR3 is TGTGCCAGCAGGAACCCTAGCGGGGAGACCCAGTACTTC.

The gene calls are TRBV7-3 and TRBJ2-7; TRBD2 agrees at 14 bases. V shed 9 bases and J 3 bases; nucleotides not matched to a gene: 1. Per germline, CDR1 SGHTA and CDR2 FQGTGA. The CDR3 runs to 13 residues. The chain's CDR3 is CARGLAGDYEQYF. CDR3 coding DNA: TGTGCCAGGGGACTAGCGGGAGACTACGAGCAGTACTTC.

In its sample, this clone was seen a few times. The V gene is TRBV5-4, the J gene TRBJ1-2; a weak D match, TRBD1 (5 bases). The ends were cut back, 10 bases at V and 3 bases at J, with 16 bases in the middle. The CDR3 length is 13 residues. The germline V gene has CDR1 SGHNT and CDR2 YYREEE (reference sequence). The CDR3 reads CAGQRGSDYGYTF. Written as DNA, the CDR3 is TGTGCCGGTCAGAGGGGTTCCGACTATGGCTACACCTTC. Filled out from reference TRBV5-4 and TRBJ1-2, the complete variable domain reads ETGVTQSPTHLIKTRGQQVTLRCSSQSGHNTVSWYQQALGQGPQFIFQYYREEENGRGNFPPRFSGLQFPNYSSELNVNALELDDSALYLCAGQRGSDYGYTFGSGTRLTVV.

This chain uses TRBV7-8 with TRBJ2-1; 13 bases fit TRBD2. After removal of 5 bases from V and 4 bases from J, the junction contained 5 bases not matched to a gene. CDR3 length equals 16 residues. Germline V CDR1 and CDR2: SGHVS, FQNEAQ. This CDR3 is CASSRRLAGGYNEQFF. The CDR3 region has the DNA TGTGCCAGCAGCCGAAGACTAGCGGGAGGTTACAATGAGCAGTTCTTC.

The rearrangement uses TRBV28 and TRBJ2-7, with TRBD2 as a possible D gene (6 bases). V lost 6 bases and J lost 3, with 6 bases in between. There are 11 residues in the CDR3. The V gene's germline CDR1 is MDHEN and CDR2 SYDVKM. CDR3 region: CASRGLYEQYF. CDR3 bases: TGTGCCAGCAGGGGACTCTACGAGCAGTACTTC.